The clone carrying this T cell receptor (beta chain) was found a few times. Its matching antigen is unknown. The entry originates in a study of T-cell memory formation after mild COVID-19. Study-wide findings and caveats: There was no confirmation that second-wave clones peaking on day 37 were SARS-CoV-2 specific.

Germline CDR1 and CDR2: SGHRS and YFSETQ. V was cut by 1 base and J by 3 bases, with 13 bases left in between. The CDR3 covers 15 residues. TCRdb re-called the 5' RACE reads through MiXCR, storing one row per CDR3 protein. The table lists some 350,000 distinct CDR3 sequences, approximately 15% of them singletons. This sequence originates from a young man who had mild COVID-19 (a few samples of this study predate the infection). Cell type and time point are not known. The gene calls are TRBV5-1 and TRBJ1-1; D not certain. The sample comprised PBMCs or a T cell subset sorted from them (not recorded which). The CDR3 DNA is TGCGCCAGCAGCTTGCTTAACAGCCGCGACACTGAAGCTTTCTTT. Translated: CASSLLNSRDTEAFF.